The 28 T cell receptor beta chains in this list originate from one sample, sequenced in a study of shared clonotypes between healthy human individuals. Clones were read by immunoSEQ multiplex PCR, and TCRdb kept only the in-frame ones, dropping some. Of under 2,500,000 clones listed, about 94% are singletons. Material for sequencing was naive CD4+ T cells sorted from blood. Regarding subset: CD45RA+ positively selected. The receptors originated from a man between 18 and 35 years old in good health.

The rearrangement uses TRBV4-3 and TRBJ2-2; D possibly uses TRBD1 or TRBD2 (5 bases each). CDR3 length equals 19 residues. Germline assignment: CDR1 LGHNA and CDR2 YSLEER. V lost 0 bases and J lost 1, with 18 bases in between. CDR3 DNA: TGCGCCAGCAGCCAAGAAATCAGCGTGGGGACGGGGAACACCGGGGAGCTGTTTTTT. It yields the protein CASSQEISVGTGNTGELFF.

The chain has TRBV6-6 and TRBJ1-6; D perhaps matches TRBD1 (6 bases). Trimming took off 6 bases at V and 7 bases at J, with 19 bases between the two ends. Germline V CDR1 and CDR2: MNHNY, SVGAGI (reference sequence). CDR3 length equals 16 residues. The CDR3 sequence: CASSPQTQGTNSPLHF. Here the CDR3 DNA reads TGTGCCAGCAGCCCCCAAACGCAGGGGACGAATTCACCCCTCCACTTT.

V usage is TRBV5-1 and J usage is TRBJ1-4; D perhaps matches TRBD1 (5 bases). In germline, CDR1 is SGHRS, CDR2 YFSETQ. This CDR3 is 18 amino acids long. The germline V and J ends were trimmed by 1 base and 0 bases, with 16 bases remaining between them. Written as DNA, the CDR3 is TGCGCCAGCAGCTTGATGGCAGGGTCGGGAGCAACTAATGAAAAACTGTTTTTT. This translates into CASSLMAGSGATNEKLFF.

The genes are TRBV19 and TRBJ1-5; 8 nucleotides align to TRBD1. The CDR3 sequence is 17 residues long. Germline-derived CDR1 and CDR2 are LNHDA and SQIVND (reference sequence). V gave up 2 bases and J gave up 7 bases; unmatched junction bases: 13. The CDR3 is CASSIFGQGLKWQPQHF. As DNA, the CDR3 is TGTGCCAGTAGTATATTCGGACAGGGATTGAAGTGGCAGCCCCAGCATTTT. The full variable domain, in which reference TRBV19 and TRBJ1-5 provide the parts outside the CDR3, is DGGITQSPKYLFRKEGQNVTLSCEQNLNHDAMYWYRQDPGQGLRLIYYSQIVNDFQKGDIAEGYSVSREKKESFPLTVTSAQKNPTAFYLCASSIFGQGLKWQPQHFGDGTRLSIL.

This clone was found once. The chain has TRBV6-5 and TRBJ2-1, with 13 bases lining up with TRBD2. V lost 6 bases, J lost 9 bases, and 8 bases stayed unmatched. The CDR3 is made up of 15 amino acids. In germline, CDR1 is MNHEY, CDR2 SVGAGI. CDR3 in amino acids: CASRRLAGGLGEQFF. The CDR3 region has the DNA TGTGCCAGCAGGCGACTAGCGGGAGGTTTGGGTGAGCAGTTCTTC.

CDR3 nucleotide sequence: TGTGCCAGCAGTGTTTACAGGGTAGCAGATACGCAGTATTTT. It translates to CASSVYRVADTQYF. J is TRBJ2-3 and V is TRBV6-1; TRBD1 is a possible D gene (6 bases). Germline values: CDR1 MNHNS, CDR2 SASEGT. There are 14 residues in the CDR3. Trimming took off 4 bases at V and 4 bases at J, with 12 bases between the two ends.

The gene calls are TRBV4-1 and TRBJ1-2; D is ambiguous. CDR3 length: 14 amino acids. Germline CDR1 and CDR2: MGHRA and YSYEKL. V lost 4 bases, J lost 3 bases, and 12 bases lay in between. In nucleotides, the CDR3 is TGCGCCAGCAGCCCGAGAGAAACGGACTATGGCTACACCTTC. Translating gives CASSPRETDYGYTF.

This chain uses TRBV6-1 with TRBJ1-3; no clear D. V was pared by 6 bases and J by 7 bases, with 7 bases between. CDR3 length: 11 amino acids. From germline, CDR1 is MNHNS and CDR2 SASEGT. The CDR3 DNA sequence: TGTGCCAGCAGGATGATGAACACCATATATTTT. Translating gives CASRMMNTIYF.

This clone was seen just once. The genes are TRBV6-5 and TRBJ2-7; the D gene is possibly TRBD1 (5 bases). Between the trimmed V and J ends, which lost 6 bases and 4 bases, there was a span of 13 bases. CDR1 MNHEY and CDR2 SVGAGI come from the germline V gene. The CDR3 is 13 residues long. The CDR3 nucleotides read TGTGCCAGCAGGTCTTCGGACATATACGAGCAGTACTTC. As protein: CASRSSDIYEQYF.

This rearrangement joins TRBV5-1 to TRBJ1-3; no reliable D call. The CDR3 loop spans 16 amino acids. V gave up 0 bases and J gave up 0 bases, with 10 bases separating them. CDR1 and CDR2 (germline): SGHRS, YFSETQ. CDR3 sequence: CASSLGGSGSGNTIYF. In DNA form, the CDR3 reads TGCGCCAGCAGCTTGGGAGGGTCTGGCTCTGGAAACACCATATATTTT.

This clone appeared once. The chain carries TRBV7-8 and TRBJ1-1, with D perhaps matching TRBD1 (5 bases). V was trimmed by 1 base and J by 0 bases, leaving 9 bases between them. The germline gives CDR1 SGHVS, CDR2 FQNEAQ. This CDR3 comprises 15 residues. The CDR3 nucleotides read TGTGCCAGCAGCTTAGATGGGGGACTGAACACTGAAGCTTTCTTT. This translates into CASSLDGGLNTEAFF.

This chain uses TRBV4-1 with TRBJ2-1, with a possible D match to TRBD2 (6 bases). The ends were cut back, 1 base at V and 0 bases at J, with 7 bases in the middle. Germline values: CDR1 MGHRA, CDR2 YSYEKL. This CDR3 is 15 amino acids long. The CDR3, as DNA: TGCGCCAGCAGCCAAGCGCGGGGCTCCTACAATGAGCAGTTCTTC. It encodes CASSQARGSYNEQFF.

The genes are TRBV19 and TRBJ1-2, with 10 bases fitting TRBD1. The CDR3 covers 15 residues. Germline V gives CDR1 LNHDA, CDR2 SQIVND (reference sequence). V gave up 2 bases and J gave up 5 bases; unmatched junction bases: 5. The DNA of the CDR3 is TGTGCCAGTAGTATACAGGACAGGGGGATTTATGGCTACACCTTC. Translating it yields CASSIQDRGIYGYTF.

Turning to this clone: This specimen includes other DNA sequences encoding the same CDR3. The J gene is TRBJ2-3, the V gene TRBV7-9, with a tentative D call TRBD2 (6 bases). V lost 0 bases and J 0 bases, leaving 10 bases between the germline ends. This CDR3 has 16 residues. Looked up from germline, CDR1 is SEHNR and CDR2 is FQNEAQ (reference sequence). This CDR3 reads CASSLAGGFSTDTQYF. The CDR3 nucleotides are TGTGCCAGCAGCTTAGCCGGAGGGTTTAGCACAGATACGCAGTATTTT.

The chain carries TRBV28 and TRBJ1-5, with D possibly TRBD1 on 5 matching bases. CDR1 and CDR2 from the germline V gene are MDHEN and SYDVKM. The V end lost 5 bases, the J end lost 0 bases, and 14 bases lay between the germline ends. The CDR3 consists of 16 residues. DNA of the CDR3: TGTGCCAGCAGTGGGACGGTGGTCTATAGCAATCAGCCCCAGCATTTT. As protein: CASSGTVVYSNQPQHF. Filled out from reference TRBV28 and TRBJ1-5, the complete variable domain reads DVKVTQSSRYLVKRTGEKVFLECVQDMDHENMFWYRQDPGLGLRLIYFSYDVKMKEKGDIPEGYSVSREKKERFSLILESASTNQTSMYLCASSGTVVYSNQPQHFGDGTRLSIL.

This chain uses TRBV12-5 with TRBJ1-2; 8 nucleotides match TRBD1. The V gene's germline CDR1 is LGHNT and CDR2 FRNRAP. The CDR3 length is 16 residues. V dropped 2 bases and J dropped 1; count of bases not matched to a gene: 6. In DNA, the CDR3 is TGTGCTAGTGGTTTGTCGACAGGGGAGAGTAACTATGGCTACACCTTC. The encoded protein is CASGLSTGESNYGYTF.

With regard to this clone: This CDR3 is also generated by other DNA sequences in the sample. V and J are TRBV5-4 and TRBJ1-6, with 7 bases that match TRBD1. Losses at the gene ends were 4 bases for V and 7 bases for J; bases not matched to a gene: 11. CDR1 and CDR2 from the germline V gene are SGHNT and YYREEE (reference sequence). This CDR3 has 16 amino acids. The CDR3 sequence: CASSLRTGQRNSPLHF. The CDR3, as DNA: TGTGCCAGCAGCCTACGTACGGGACAGAGAAATTCACCCCTCCACTTT.

V and J are TRBV10-1 and TRBJ2-5; no clear D. The V end lost 0 bases, the J end lost 3 bases, and 17 bases lay between the germline ends. CDR1 and CDR2 (germline): WNHNN, SYGVQD (reference sequence). This CDR3 spans 17 amino acids. This CDR3 is CASSESVTFQVEETQYF. The CDR3 DNA follows: TGCGCCAGCAGTGAGTCGGTAACTTTCCAGGTAGAAGAGACCCAGTACTTC.

This clone came up once. The CDR3 sequence: CASSLEGARQTQYF. CDR3 nucleotides: TGTGCCAGCAGCTTAGAGGGGGCTCGGCAGACCCAGTACTTC. V is TRBV11-2 and J is TRBJ2-5; D perhaps matches TRBD1 (6 bases). V lost 0 bases and J 6 bases, leaving 11 bases between the germline ends. The CDR3 totals 14 residues. CDR1 and CDR2 (germline): SGHAT, FQNNGV.

The V call is TRBV19, the J call TRBJ2-1, with 10 bases fitting TRBD2. This CDR3 is 15 amino acids long. Germline CDR1 is LNHDA and CDR2 is SQIVND (reference sequence). Germline trimming cut 8 bases from V and 1 base from J; bases unmatched to any gene: 5. CDR3 sequence: CASGQAGGSYNEQFF. Written as DNA, the CDR3 is TGTGCCAGTGGACAAGCGGGAGGGTCCTACAATGAGCAGTTCTTC.

Comment on this clone: The sample contains more than one DNA sequence encoding this CDR3. The chain couples TRBV20-1 to TRBJ1-1; D call uncertain. Trimming shortened V by 2 bases and J by 4 bases, and 5 bases separated the two germline ends. This CDR3 region has 11 residues. Germline assignment: CDR1 DFQATT and CDR2 SNEGSKA (reference sequence). CDR3: CSARPVTEAFF. The CDR3 DNA sequence: TGCAGTGCTAGACCCGTCACTGAAGCTTTCTTT.

The rearrangement links TRBV10-3 to TRBJ2-1, with a possible D match to TRBD1 (5 bases). The CDR3 length is 12 residues. The germline CDR1 and CDR2 sequences are ENHRY and SYGVKD. V lost 6 bases and J lost 8, with 11 bases in between. CDR3 sequence reads: CAISRVLDEQFF. The CDR3 region has the DNA TGTGCCATCAGCAGGGTGCTGGATGAGCAGTTCTTC.

This sequence joins TRBV5-4 and TRBJ2-7, with 13 bases that match TRBD2. Germline trimming cut 4 bases from V and 2 bases from J; bases unmatched to any gene: 15. CDR1 is SGHNT and CDR2 is YYREEE in the germline V gene (reference sequence). This CDR3 is built from 19 residues. In DNA form, the CDR3 reads TGTGCCAGCAGCCCACCCGGACTAGCGGGAGTGAGGGGGACCTACGAGCAGTACTTC. Its protein product is CASSPPGLAGVRGTYEQYF.

The chain has TRBV29-1 and TRBJ1-5; D may be TRBD1 (6 bases). Trimming stripped 7 bases from V and 7 bases from J, with 17 bases between. The CDR3 spans 13 residues. Germline CDR1 reads SQVTM; CDR2 reads ANQGSEA. In DNA, the CDR3 is TGCAGCGCCTCCGGGGGGCTGGGGCAGCCCCAGCATTTT. This encodes CSASGGLGQPQHF.

The rearrangement links TRBV10-3 to TRBJ1-4; D is unresolved. The CDR3 has 15 amino acids. Trimming removed 5 bases from V and 0 bases from J, with 10 bases in between. CDR1 is ENHRY, CDR2 SYGVKD, per germline. Here the CDR3 reads CAISTSATTNEKLFF. CDR3 DNA: TGTGCCATCAGTACGTCAGCTACAACTAATGAAAAACTGTTTTTT.

J is TRBJ1-1 and V is TRBV12-5; D unclear. The germline V and J ends were trimmed by 5 bases and 0 bases, with 13 bases remaining between them. The CDR3 has 15 amino acids. Germline CDR1 reads LGHNT; CDR2 reads FRNRAP. The CDR3 region is CASGETGLMNTEAFF. For the CDR3, the DNA is TGTGCTAGTGGTGAGACCGGGCTTATGAACACTGAAGCTTTCTTT.

The chain combines TRBV6-1 with TRBJ2-4; D is undetermined. V lost 1 base, J lost 13 bases, and 20 bases lay in between. Germline values: CDR1 MNHNS, CDR2 SASEGT. The CDR3 is 15 amino acids. CDR3 DNA sequence: TGTGCCAGCAGTGAAGGCAGGCTCGGTAAAGGCGAACAGTACTTC. Translation gives CASSEGRLGKGEQYF.

The gene calls are TRBV2 and TRBJ2-1; 7 bases match TRBD2. After removal of 1 base from V and 4 bases from J, the junction contained 4 bases not matched to a gene. The CDR3 has 15 amino acids. The germline gives CDR1 SNHLY, CDR2 FYNNEI. The CDR3 nucleotides are TGTGCCAGCAGTGAAGGGGAGGGCGCATACAATGAGCAGTTCTTC. Amino acids: CASSEGEGAYNEQFF.